This T cell receptor (beta chain) derives from a study of shared clonotypes between healthy human individuals (dated by TCRdb to 2020 to 2022). Concerning the study at large: Two women and three men aged 18 to 49 years were included in the cohort. Each donor's leukapheresis produced roughly between about 0.8 and 8.9 billion PBMCs. To estimate repertoire size and how much clonotypes are shared between individuals, the study performed deep sequencing of blood TCR repertoires from about 5 healthy adults. For each donor, CD4 naive and CD4 memory were each run on three plates, CD8 naive on two plates, and CD8 memory on one plate. Different laboratories and diverse techniques were used to prepare libraries and sequence TCR repertoires, to increase sequencing depth and limit assay-specific biases. The research as a whole found: Even with the large sequencing depth, rarefaction of the sorted-subset datasets indicated that sequencing was incomplete. The small number of donors limited the genetic and exposure-history diversity represented. Based on pairwise subsampling, the degree of clonotype sharing among donors was expected to be affected by sequencing depth. When several donors were compared, the shared fraction of clonotypes was 5% to 6.5% for naive CD4, roughly 3.4% for naive CD8, about 2.5% for memory CD4, and 0.35% to 0.5% for memory CD8. Larger estimated clonotype richness was generally found for naive subsets than for memory subsets. Only blood was sampled, and tissue TCR repertoires likely differ from those in blood. Clonotypes shared by all four sorted-subset donors showed higher generation probabilities than non-shared clonotypes.

Using the deep immunoSEQ assay, TCR CDR3 regions were amplified from genomic DNA by multiplex PCR. For each cell subset, the extracted genomic DNA was distributed evenly across all wells of several immunoSEQ 96-well plates, and each plate served as one replicate. Each replicate PCR for sorted subsets received approximately 220 ng genomic DNA, equal to tens of thousands of T cell genomes. The purified libraries were quantified using a Qubit 3.0 fluorometer, sized with a Bioanalyzer 2100, and then quantified again using the KAPA Library Quantification kit. A separate single-read 150-cycle Illumina NextSeq 550 flow cell was used to sequence each immunoSEQ 96-well plate. For the original study's pipeline: Because the immunoSEQ output included only junctional sequences and no quality scores, the filtering could not be the same as the filtering used for full-length reads. To assign V/J genes and CDR3, sequences were annotated against IMGT germline references using PyIR, a Python wrapper for IgBLAST v1.9. Any read was removed if the V/J assignment was weak (E-value above 1e-6), the CDR3 was missing, or the read contained stop codons, out-of-frame junctions, or ambiguous translated residues. V3J clonotypes were defined as sequences sharing the same inferred V gene, J gene, and CDR3 amino acid sequence. The percentage overlap between two repertoires was calculated by dividing the number of shared unique clonotypes by the size of the smaller repertoire. Repertoire richness was assessed with RTK rarefaction, the Chao1 estimator, and Recon v2.1 estimates of unobserved clonotypes. OLGA was used to compute generation probabilities for all TCRbeta clonotypes that the gDNA method yielded from a few donors. Held by TCRdb, this immuneACCESS table contains in-frame sequences only and omits some clones. Under half of the omission traces to an unresolved V gene where checked; the cause of the rest is unknown. D and trimming come from the DNA, and the V and J calls and clone size come from that table. The sample includes 1.5 million to 2.5 million clones, with about 95% observed a single time. In total, the top ten clones hold 1% to 1.5% of the sample.

Note on this clone: Its recognized antigen is unknown. Base qualities are not recorded, but no much larger clone differs from it by a single base.

Per the germline V gene (reference sequence), MNHEY is the CDR1 and SMNVEV is the CDR2. The germline ends are 17 bases apart after V is trimmed by 9 bases and J by 3 bases. The CDR3 has 14 amino acids, counting the end cysteine and phenylalanine. Just CDR3 DNA is preserved here, 42 bases in frame from base 1. For the CD8 naive samples, CD45RO-negative cells were positively selected for CCR7, yielding a CD45RA+CCR7+ population from which TemRA cells were excluded. Donors were healthy HIV-negative adults with no recently reported acute infections or vaccinations. Every donor was a Caucasian adult living in Nashville, Tennessee, USA. Blood was collected by leukapheresis, and PBMCs were isolated by Ficoll-Histopaque density gradient centrifugation and then cryopreserved in liquid nitrogen vapor phase. Analytical flow cytometry was used to check the purity and quantity of each magnetically sorted T cell population. Genomic DNA was isolated from each sorted fraction and quantified by UV absorbance on a Nanodrop 2000c.

The receptor was derived from a man aged 18 to 30 in good health. The V and J genes are TRBV27 and TRBJ1-1; the D gene is possibly TRBD1, with 5 bases matching. Sequencing was done on a sample of naive CD8+ T cells sorted from blood. The cell subset or site label, read with the paper, signifies: CD45RA+CCR7+. The bases read TGTGCCAGTTCCCCTAGGGGAGGATACACTGAAGCTTTCTTT. This codes for CASSPRGGYTEAFF.